A single T cell receptor beta chain is shown here with its context. The sample originates from a study of T cells expressing NK-cell markers. Study background: In the group of eight sequenced donors, seven were HCMV-seropositive and one was seronegative.

TCRdb re-called the 5' RACE reads; every CDR3 protein appears as one record, without DNA. The table lists a few hundred thousand distinct CDR3 sequences. The CDR3 runs to 15 residues. Germline V gives CDR1 DFQATT, CDR2 SNEGSKA (reference sequence). This receptor was identified in a woman aged 45 to 65 in good health. Sequencing input: blood T cells: a sorted CD56 or NKG2C T cell subset, CD4+ or CD8+ T cells, or bulk PBMC T cells (not recorded which). This sequence joins TRBV20-1 and TRBJ2-3. This chain's CDR3 is CSARDPRGTPDTQYF.